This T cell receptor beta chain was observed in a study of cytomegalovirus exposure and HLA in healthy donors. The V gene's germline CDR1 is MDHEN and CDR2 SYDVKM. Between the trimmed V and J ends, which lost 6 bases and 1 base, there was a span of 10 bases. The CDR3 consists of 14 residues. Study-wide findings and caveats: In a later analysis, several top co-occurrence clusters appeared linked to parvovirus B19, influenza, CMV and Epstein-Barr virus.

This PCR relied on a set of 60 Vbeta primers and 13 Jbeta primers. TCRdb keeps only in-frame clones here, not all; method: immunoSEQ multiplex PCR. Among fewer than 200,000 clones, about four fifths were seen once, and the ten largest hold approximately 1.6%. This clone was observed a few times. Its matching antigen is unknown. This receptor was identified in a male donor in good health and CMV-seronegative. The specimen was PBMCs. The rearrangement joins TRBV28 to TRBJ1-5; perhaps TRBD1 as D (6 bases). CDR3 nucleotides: TGTGCCAGCAGGCGGGGGCCCAGCAATCAGCCCCAGCATTTT. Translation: CASRRGPSNQPQHF.